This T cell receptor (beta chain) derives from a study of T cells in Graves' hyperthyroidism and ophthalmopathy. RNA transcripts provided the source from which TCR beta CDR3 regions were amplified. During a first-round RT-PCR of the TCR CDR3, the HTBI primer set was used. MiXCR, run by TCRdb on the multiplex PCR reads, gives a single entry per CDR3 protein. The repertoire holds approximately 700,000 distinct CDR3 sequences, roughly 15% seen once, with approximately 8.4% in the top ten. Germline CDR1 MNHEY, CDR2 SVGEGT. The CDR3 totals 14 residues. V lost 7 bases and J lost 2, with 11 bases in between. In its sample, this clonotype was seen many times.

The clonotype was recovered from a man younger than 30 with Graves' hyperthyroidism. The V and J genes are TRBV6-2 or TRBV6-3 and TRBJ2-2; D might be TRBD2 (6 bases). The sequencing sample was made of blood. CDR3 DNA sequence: TGTGCCAGCACCTGGGACTTTAACACCGGGGAGCTGTTTTTT. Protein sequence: CASTWDFNTGELFF.